Shown below are 5 T cell receptor beta chains from a single sample sequenced in a study of blood T cell repertoires in COVID-19. The data were produced by immunoSEQ multiplex PCR, yet TCRdb's version contains in-frame clones alone and is incomplete. The repertoire holds some 250,000 clones, roughly 87% seen once, with around 6.9% in the top ten. The sequenced sample was peripheral blood. These receptors were taken from a man aged 60 to 69 who had recovered from COVID-19.

The gene calls are TRBV4-1 and TRBJ2-2, with 8 positions matching TRBD2. V gave up 0 bases and J gave up 6 bases; unmatched junction bases: 9. The CDR3 contains 17 residues. The germline V gene encodes CDR1 MGHRA and CDR2 YSYEKL. This chain's CDR3 is CASSQDPRGGLAGELFF. CDR3 bases: TGCGCCAGCAGCCAAGATCCCCGGGGGGGCCTCGCCGGGGAGCTGTTTTTT.

J is TRBJ1-1 and V is TRBV30; possibly TRBD1 for D (6 bases). CDR3 length: 12 residues. V was pared by 7 bases and J by 5 bases, with 14 bases between. Germline V lookup: CDR1 GTSNPN, CDR2 SVGIG (reference sequence). The CDR3 DNA reads as TGTGCCTTGCTGAGGGGGATGACTGAAGCTTTCTTT. Its protein product is CALLRGMTEAFF.

The chain combines TRBV6-1 with TRBJ1-3; possible D gene TRBD1, 5 bases. The CDR3 spans 13 residues. Germline-derived CDR1 and CDR2 are MNHNS and SASEGT. Deletions cut 2 bases from V and 10 bases from J, with 12 bases between. The CDR3, as DNA: TGTGCCAGCAGTGAAAACAGGAGGGTTACCATATATTTT. It specifies CASSENRRVTIYF.

This clone was picked up a small number of times. This chain joins TRBV15 and TRBJ2-3; perhaps TRBD2 as D (7 bases). From germline, CDR1 is LNHNV and CDR2 YYDKDF (reference sequence). The germline V and J ends were trimmed by 5 bases and 2 bases, with 23 bases remaining between them. CDR3 length equals 18 residues. The CDR3 spells CATSSRRGATIFTDTQYF. The CDR3 DNA follows: TGTGCCACCAGCTCCCGCCGGGGGGCGACAATATTCACAGATACGCAGTATTTT. The full variable domain, its missing parts supplied by reference TRBV15 and TRBJ2-3, is DAMVIQNPRYQVTQFGKPVTLSCSQTLNHNVMYWYQQKSSQAPKLLFHYYDKDFNNEADTPDNFQSRRPNTSFCFLDIRSPGLGDTAMYLCATSSRRGATIFTDTQYFGPGTRLTVL.

The rearrangement links TRBV6-5 to TRBJ1-1, with D unresolved. Trimming shortened V by 4 bases and J by 1 base, and 10 bases separated the two germline ends. The CDR3 extends over 14 amino acids. Germline CDR1 MNHEY, CDR2 SVGAGI. This chain's CDR3 is CASSLTQRNTEAFF. In DNA, the CDR3 is TGTGCCAGCAGTTTAACACAAAGGAACACTGAAGCTTTCTTT.